These T cell receptor beta chains were read from a single sample in a study of response to subunit inactivated influenza vaccine. TCRdb ran MiXCR on the RT-PCR reads and lists one entry per CDR3 protein. The table has around 570,000 distinct CDR3 sequences, 7.6% seen once; the top ten hold about an eighth. The sequencing used PBMCs from blood, collected less than 30 months after vaccination. The receptors stem from a man between 50 and 75 years old who received an inactivated influenza vaccine. CDR3s include the opening cysteine and the closing phenylalanine or tryptophan. The D gene is left open where the match is weak. Clone size is shown for a subset of rows, as once, few, many or a class of expanded clone.

>TRBV6-1|TRBD1|few|TRBJ1-2
TGTGCCAGCACCGACAGGGCATCAAGCTATGGCTACACCTTC
CASTDRASSYGYTF
>TRBV12-3/TRBV12-4|-|many|TRBJ2-2
TGTGCCAGCACCCTTCAGGGGCGGCGGTCCACCACCGGGGAGCTGTTTTTT
CASTLQGRRSTTGELFF
>TRBV5-1|-|-|TRBJ2-1
TGCGCCAGCAGCTTGGGTGGCTGGGGGACTGAGCAGTTCTTC
CASSLGGWGTEQFF
>TRBV29-1|TRBD2|-|TRBJ2-5
TGCAGCGTTGAAGACCGCCAGCGGGGGAAGGAGACCCAGTACTTC
CSVEDRQRGKETQYF
>TRBV20-1|-|-|TRBJ2-1
TGCAGTGCTAGAGGGCCCATGCCGGGACTCGGCTCCTACAATGAGCAGTTCTTC
CSARGPMPGLGSYNEQFF
>TRBV4-1|-|-|TRBJ2-7
TGCGCCAGCAGCCAAGCTAACAGCTCCCCCTACGAGCAGTACTTC
CASSQANSSPYEQYF
>TRBV20-1|-|many|TRBJ1-1
TGCAGTGCTCTAATGGGGGGAGGAAGCACTGAAGCTTTCTTT
CSALMGGGSTEAFF
>TRBV5-1|-|many|TRBJ2-6
TGCGCCAGCAGCTTGGGGGGACCTGGGGCCAACGTCCTGACTTTC
CASSLGGPGANVLTF
>TRBV24-1|-|many|TRBJ2-1
TGTGCCACCAGTGAGGCGAATGAGCAGTTCTTC
CATSEANEQFF
>TRBV4-1|-|-|TRBJ2-5
TGCGCCAGCAGCCAAGACCGGGACGTCCAACATTTC
CASSQDRDVQHF
>TRBV24-1|-|many|TRBJ2-1
TGTGCCACCAGTGATGCGTGGGACAATGAGCAGTTCTTC
CATSDAWDNEQFF
>TRBV29-1|TRBD2|many|TRBJ2-1
TGCAGCGTTACTAGCGGGGGGAACAATGAGCAGTTCTTC
CSVTSGGNNEQFF
>TRBV15|-|-|TRBJ1-5
TGTGCCACCAGCAATTCACCGGGACACCTATCCAATCAGCCCCAGCATTTT
CATSNSPGHLSNQPQHF
>TRBV9|-|few|TRBJ2-2
TGTGCCAGCAGCGTAGAACCTACCCTTAACACCGGGGAGCTGTTTTTT
CASSVEPTLNTGELFF
>TRBV6-2/TRBV6-3|TRBD1|few|TRBJ2-7
TGTGCCAGCAGTTACACGATAAACCTGGACAGGGGGAAGGCCTACGAGCAGTACTTC
CASSYTINLDRGKAYEQYF
>TRBV12-3/TRBV12-4|TRBD1|many|TRBJ1-2
TGTGCCAGCAGTACTCCGGGACAGGGGTACTATGGCTACACCTTC
CASSTPGQGYYGYTF
>TRBV5-1|TRBD1|many|TRBJ2-5
TGCGCCAGCAGCTTGGTCCCGGGACAGCCACAAGAGACCCAGTACTTC
CASSLVPGQPQETQYF
>TRBV3-1|TRBD2|few|TRBJ2-7
TGTGCCAGCAGCCAAACTAGCGGGAGTTACCTCGACTACGAGCAGTACTTC
CASSQTSGSYLDYEQYF
>TRBV20-1|-|few|TRBJ1-4
TGCAGTGCTAGTCCGGCAGCAAATGAAAAACTGTTTTTT
CSASPAANEKLFF
>TRBV7-2|-|-|TRBJ1-2
TGTGCCAGCAGCTTATCTTACAGGGATGATGGCTACACCTTC
CASSLSYRDDGYTF
>TRBV5-4|-|few|TRBJ2-7
TGTGCCAGCAGCTTGATAGAAGGCGAGCAGTACTTC
CASSLIEGEQYF
>TRBV7-9|-|few|TRBJ1-5
TGTGCCAGCAGCTTAGAATTAACAGGGCCTCAGCCCCAGCATTTT
CASSLELTGPQPQHF
>TRBV5-1|-|many|TRBJ1-1
TGCGCCAGCAGCCCGGGTGGTCAGAACACTGAAGCTTTCTTT
CASSPGGQNTEAFF
>TRBV29-1|TRBD1|-|TRBJ1-1
TGCAGCGTGAGGGACAGGGGGAGGGTCACTGAAGCTTTCTTT
CSVRDRGRVTEAFF
>TRBV5-6|TRBD1|-|TRBJ2-7
TGTGCCAGCAGCTTGGTCTTTATGGGACAGGGTTCATACGAGCAGTACTTC
CASSLVFMGQGSYEQYF
>TRBV4-1|TRBD2|few|TRBJ2-3
TGCGCCAGCAGCCAAGGGAGAGGGCGGGAGGATACGCAGTATTTT
CASSQGRGREDTQYF
>TRBV2|TRBD2|-|TRBJ2-5
TGTGCCAGCAAGCTAGCGGGAGTCGGGGAGACCCAGTACTTC
CASKLAGVGETQYF
>TRBV6-5|TRBD1|few|TRBJ2-7
TGTGCCAGCAGTTGGGACAGGGGATCCTACGAGCAGTACTTC
CASSWDRGSYEQYF
>TRBV5-1|-|few|TRBJ1-1
TGCGCCAGCAGCTTGGCAGGAGGTCGGAGGGACACTGAAGCTTTCTTT
CASSLAGGRRDTEAFF
>TRBV7-9|-|many|TRBJ2-1
TGTGCCAGCAGCTTGATAGATGAGCAGTTCTTC
CASSLIDEQFF
>TRBV28|TRBD2|-|TRBJ2-5
TGTGCCAGCAGTTTGGGGGGGTCCGCGAAGACCCAGTACTTC
CASSLGGSAKTQYF
>TRBV27|TRBD2|-|TRBJ2-1
TGTGCCAGCAGTGACGGACTAGCGGGAAGACCGTACAATGAGCAGTTCTTC
CASSDGLAGRPYNEQFF
>TRBV20-1|-|once|TRBJ2-5
TGCAGTGCTAGGGTGACCAACATGCAAGAGACCCAGTACTTC
CSARVTNMQETQYF
>TRBV3-1|-|few|TRBJ1-4
TGTGCCAGCAGCCGTCAAATAGAAAATGAAAAACTGTTTTTT
CASSRQIENEKLFF
>TRBV20-1|-|few|TRBJ1-2
TGCAGTGCTAGAACCGGGGCCTATGGCTACACCTTC
CSARTGAYGYTF
>TRBV3-1|-|-|TRBJ1-2
TGTGCCAGCAGCCGGGTAGGGGGCTACACCTTC
CASSRVGGYTF
>TRBV7-9|TRBD1|many|TRBJ2-3
TGTGCCAGCAGCGTCGGGACAGGGCGTGATACGCAGTATTTT
CASSVGTGRDTQYF
>TRBV20-1|TRBD2|-|TRBJ2-1
TGCAGTGCTAGTGGGGGAGCGGGGGGGACCTACAATGAGCAGTTCTTC
CSASGGAGGTYNEQFF
>TRBV12-3/TRBV12-4|-|many|TRBJ2-7
TGTGCCAGCAGTTTCGGGAACTCCTACGAGCAGTACTTC
CASSFGNSYEQYF
>TRBV7-8|-|-|TRBJ2-3
TGTGCCAGCAGCTTATTAAGGGTTGGGCCAGATACGCAGTATTTT
CASSLLRVGPDTQYF
>TRBV28|TRBD1|few|TRBJ1-2
TGTGCCAGCAGCACCGGGACAGCCATTAACTATGGCTACACCTTC
CASSTGTAINYGYTF
>TRBV20-1|-|many|TRBJ2-3
TGCAGTGCAATCGCTACCATGGGAGATACGCAGTATTTT
CSAIATMGDTQYF
>TRBV7-3|TRBD2|many|TRBJ2-3
TGTGCCAGCAGTACCGGGACTAGCGGGATCACAGATACGCAGTATTTT
CASSTGTSGITDTQYF
>TRBV4-3|TRBD1|-|TRBJ1-2
TGCGCCAGCAGCCAATCGGGACAGGGGGTCTATGGCTACACCTTC
CASSQSGQGVYGYTF
>TRBV4-2|-|many|TRBJ1-2
TGTGCCAGCAGCCAAGAGGGGGGGAGGCAGGGCGGCTATGGCTACACCTTC
CASSQEGGRQGGYGYTF